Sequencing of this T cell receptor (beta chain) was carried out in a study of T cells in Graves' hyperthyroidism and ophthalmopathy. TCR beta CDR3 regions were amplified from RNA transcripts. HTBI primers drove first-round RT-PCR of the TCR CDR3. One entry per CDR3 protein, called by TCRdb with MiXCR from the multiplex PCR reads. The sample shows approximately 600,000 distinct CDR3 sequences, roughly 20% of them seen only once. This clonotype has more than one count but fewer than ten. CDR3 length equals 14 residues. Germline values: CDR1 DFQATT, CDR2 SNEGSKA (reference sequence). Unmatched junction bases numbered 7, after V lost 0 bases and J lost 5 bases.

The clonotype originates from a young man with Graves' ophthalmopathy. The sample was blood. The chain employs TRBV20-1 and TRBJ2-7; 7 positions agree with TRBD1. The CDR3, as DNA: TGCAGTGCTAGAGATCTAGACAGGGCCCACGAGCAGTACTTC. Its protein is CSARDLDRAHEQYF.